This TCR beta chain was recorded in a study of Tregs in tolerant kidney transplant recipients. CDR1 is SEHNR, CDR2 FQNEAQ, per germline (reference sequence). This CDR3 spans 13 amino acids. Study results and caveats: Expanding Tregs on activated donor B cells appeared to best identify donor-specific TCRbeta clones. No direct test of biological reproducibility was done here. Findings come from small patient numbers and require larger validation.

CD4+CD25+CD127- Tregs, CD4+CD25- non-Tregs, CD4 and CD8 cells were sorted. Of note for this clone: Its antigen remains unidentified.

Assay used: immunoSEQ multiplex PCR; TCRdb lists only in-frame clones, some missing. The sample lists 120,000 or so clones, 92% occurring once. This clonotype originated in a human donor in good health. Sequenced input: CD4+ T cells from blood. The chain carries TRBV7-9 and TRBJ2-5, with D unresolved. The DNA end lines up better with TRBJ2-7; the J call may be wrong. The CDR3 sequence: CASSLASSYEQYF. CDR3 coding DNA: TGTGCCAGCAGCTTAGCTAGTTCCTACGAGCAGTACTTC.